Listed here is a single T cell receptor (beta chain). This clone's antigen is unknown. Base quality data are lacking; no much larger clone is found one base away. This entry belongs to a study of blood T cell repertoires in COVID-19 (TCRdb year 2020). In the study overall: Samples covering the acute and convalescent phases of COVID-19 were provided by collaborators in the United States, Italy and Spain. The prospective study material was composed of cDNA or gDNA derived from T cells, B-cell-depleted T cells, or PBMCs. Subjects who had been exposed to COVID-19, were actively infected with it, or had recovered from it provided the deeply sampled blood TCRbeta repertoires that made up the dataset. The samples were drawn from two sources: the first 160 participants of the ongoing ImmuneRACE study, and 1,000 to 1,500 subjects contributed by 6 global collaborators. The repertoires were released in a freely available public database intended as a resource for research on the immune response to SARS-CoV-2. Where HLA class I and class II types were available, the types were taken from metadata supplied by the sample provider, not from assay-based typing. Nearly every sample came with metadata listing a de-identified subject ID, COVID-19 status, age in years and sex.

Results and caveats for the whole study, not just this receptor: The quantity of clinical and demographic metadata differed by source and by participant and was supplied without curation.

Whole blood was collected in K2EDTA tubes by collaborating institutions according to the institutions' own protocols. For TCRbeta analysis, collaborators shipped samples in one of three forms: frozen whole blood, isolated PBMCs, or DNA extracted from either of those sample types. The germline V gene sets CDR1 to MNHEY and CDR2 to SVGAGI. V loses 0 bases, J loses 8 bases, and the germline ends lie 10 bases apart. From the cysteine through the phenylalanine, the CDR3 covers 13 amino acids. Only the CDR3 DNA is retained, 39 bases long and in frame from the first base. TCRbeta CDR3 regions were amplified from genomic DNA using the immunoSEQ Assay, a bias-controlled multiplex PCR. Per the source publication's procedure: Nucleated cell counts per sample were estimated from amplification of reference gene primers within the assay. Sequence reads were collapsed and filtered to measure the absolute abundance of every unique TCRbeta CDR3 rearrangement. Productive Simpson clonality was computed per sample as the square root of Simpson's diversity index over productive rearrangements. What TCRdb holds here is the immuneACCESS table cut down to in-frame rearrangements. Part of the clones is not present; checked against another copy, under half of the missing clones reflect an unresolved V gene, and the others are unexplained. V and J calls plus clone size are reproduced from that table; the DNA served to infer D and trimming. This sample is represented by roughly 120,000 clones; roughly 85% of them were singletons. The ten largest clones capture around 3.4% of the sample.

Sample: peripheral blood. The sequence is built from TRBV6-5 and TRBJ1-2, with the D segment identity uncertain. The clonotype originates from a man between 40 and 49 years old with acute or convalescent COVID-19. The CDR3 corresponds to CASSYSLTRGYTF. The nucleotide sequence is given as TGTGCCAGCAGTTACTCGTTGACTCGAGGCTACACCTTC.